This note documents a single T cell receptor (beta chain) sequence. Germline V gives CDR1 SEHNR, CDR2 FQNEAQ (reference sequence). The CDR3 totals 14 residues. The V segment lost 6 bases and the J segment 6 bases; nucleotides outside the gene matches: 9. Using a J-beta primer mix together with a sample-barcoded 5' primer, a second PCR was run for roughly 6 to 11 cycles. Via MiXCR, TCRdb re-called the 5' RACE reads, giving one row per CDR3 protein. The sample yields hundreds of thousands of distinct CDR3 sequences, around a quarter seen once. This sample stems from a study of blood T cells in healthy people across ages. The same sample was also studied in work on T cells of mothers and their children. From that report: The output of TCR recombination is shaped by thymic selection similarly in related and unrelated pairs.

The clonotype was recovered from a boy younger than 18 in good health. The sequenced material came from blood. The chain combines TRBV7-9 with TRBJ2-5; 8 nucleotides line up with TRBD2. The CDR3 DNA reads TGTGCCAGCAGTAGAGCGGGAGCGGAGAAGACCCAGTACTTC. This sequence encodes CASSRAGAEKTQYF.